The 5 T cell receptor beta chains listed next were all sequenced from one sample in a study of cytomegalovirus exposure and HLA in healthy donors. 60 Vbeta and 13 Jbeta primers were used in PCR. Profiling relied on immunoSEQ multiplex PCR, and the TCRdb table lists in-frame clones only, not all of them. The top ten clones hold 30% of a sample with about 120,000 clones, around 74% of them seen once. Sequenced sample: PBMCs. Receptors originate from a man aged 55-75 years in good health and CMV-seropositive.

The chain uses TRBV5-5 and TRBJ1-2; D not resolved. V lost 1 base and J 2 bases, leaving 6 bases between the germline ends. The CDR3 covers 13 residues. Per the germline V gene, CDR1 is SGHKS and CDR2 is YYEKEE (reference sequence). This CDR3 is CASSLSGNYGYTF. In DNA form, the CDR3 reads TGTGCCAGCAGCTTGAGCGGCAACTATGGCTACACCTTC.

The chain couples TRBV28 to TRBJ1-1; D possibly corresponds to TRBD1 (6 bases). Trimming removed 2 bases from V and 1 base from J, with 11 bases in between. Germline assignment: CDR1 MDHEN and CDR2 SYDVKM. The CDR3 contains 15 residues. CDR3 region: CASSLPPRGNTEAFF. The CDR3 coding sequence is TGTGCCAGCAGTTTACCTCCCAGGGGGAACACTGAAGCTTTCTTT.

The chain is built from TRBV11-2 and TRBJ2-5; tentatively, D is TRBD1 (5 bases). The germline CDR1 and CDR2 sequences are SGHAT and FQNNGV. Deletions cut 5 bases from V and 2 bases from J, with 15 bases between. The CDR3 consists of 15 residues. Here the CDR3 DNA reads TGTGCCAGCAGCCCCCATGCAGGGCAACAAGAGACCCAGTACTTC. Encoded protein: CASSPHAGQQETQYF.

The chain uses TRBV7-3 and TRBJ2-2, with D possibly TRBD1 on 6 matching bases. This CDR3 contains 14 residues. Germline assignment: CDR1 SGHTA and CDR2 FQGTGA. Trimming took 1 base from V and 4 from J, leaving 7 bases between them. The CDR3 sequence: CASSLRGGTGELFF. The CDR3 region has the DNA TGTGCCAGCAGCTTAAGAGGGGGCACCGGGGAGCTGTTTTTT.

The J gene is TRBJ2-7, the V gene TRBV5-8, with a weak D call TRBD2 (5 bases). The CDR3 runs 14 residues. CDR1 and CDR2 from the germline V gene are SGHTS and YDEGEE. V lost 3 bases and J lost 5, with 15 bases in between. CDR3 region: CASSSPGLGDEQYF. The CDR3 DNA is TGTGCCAGCAGCTCCCCGGGCCTGGGAGACGAGCAGTACTTC. The complete variable domain, with remaining parts taken from reference TRBV5-8 and TRBJ2-7, reads EAGVTQSPTHLIKTRGQQATLRCSPISGHTSVYWYQQALGLGLQFLLWYDEGEERNRGNFPPRFSGRQFPNYSSELNVNALELEDSALYLCASSSPGLGDEQYFGPGTRLTVT.